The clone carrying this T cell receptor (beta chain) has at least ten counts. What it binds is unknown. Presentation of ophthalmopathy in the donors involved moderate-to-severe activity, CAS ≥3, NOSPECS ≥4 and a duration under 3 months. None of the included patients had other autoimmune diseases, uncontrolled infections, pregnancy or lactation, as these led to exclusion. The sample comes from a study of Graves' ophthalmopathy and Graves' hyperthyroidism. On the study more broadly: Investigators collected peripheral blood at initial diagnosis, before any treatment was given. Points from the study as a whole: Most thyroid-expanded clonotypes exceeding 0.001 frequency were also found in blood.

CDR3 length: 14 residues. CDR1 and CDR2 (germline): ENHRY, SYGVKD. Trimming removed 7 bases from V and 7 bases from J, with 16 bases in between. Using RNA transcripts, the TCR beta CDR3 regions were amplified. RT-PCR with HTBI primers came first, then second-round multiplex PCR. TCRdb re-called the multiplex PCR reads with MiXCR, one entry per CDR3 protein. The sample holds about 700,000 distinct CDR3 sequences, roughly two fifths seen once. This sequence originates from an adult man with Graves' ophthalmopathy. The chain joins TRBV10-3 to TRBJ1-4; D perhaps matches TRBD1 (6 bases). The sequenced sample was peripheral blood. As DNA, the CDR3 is TGTGCCATCAAGGGTCAGGGGTTGGGTGAAAAACTGTTTTTT. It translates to CAIKGQGLGEKLFF.